The next 2 T cell receptor beta chains were all read from a single sample in a study of blood T cell repertoires in COVID-19. Method: immunoSEQ multiplex PCR; TCRdb's copy keeps in-frame clones and lacks some. The sample shows under 200,000 clones, 70% to 90% of them seen only once. Material for sequencing was peripheral blood. These TCRs come from a woman over 75 with acute or convalescent COVID-19.

The chain couples TRBV7-9 to TRBJ2-7, with a possible D match to TRBD2 (5 bases). Germline loops: CDR1 SEHNR, CDR2 FQNEAQ (reference sequence). There are 13 residues in the CDR3. Trimming pared 3 bases from V and 4 bases from J, leaving 10 bases between. The CDR3 DNA reads as TGTGCCAGCAGCTTCGACTACTCTTACGAGCAGTACTTC. This encodes CASSFDYSYEQYF.

The chain joins TRBV2 to TRBJ2-2; no definite D call. Trimming took 7 bases from V and 6 from J, leaving 6 bases between them. This CDR3 spans 11 amino acids. Germline V CDR1 and CDR2: SNHLY, FYNNEI. The CDR3 DNA sequence: TGTGCCAGCATTCAGGCCGGGGAGCTGTTTTTT. Protein product: CASIQAGELFF.